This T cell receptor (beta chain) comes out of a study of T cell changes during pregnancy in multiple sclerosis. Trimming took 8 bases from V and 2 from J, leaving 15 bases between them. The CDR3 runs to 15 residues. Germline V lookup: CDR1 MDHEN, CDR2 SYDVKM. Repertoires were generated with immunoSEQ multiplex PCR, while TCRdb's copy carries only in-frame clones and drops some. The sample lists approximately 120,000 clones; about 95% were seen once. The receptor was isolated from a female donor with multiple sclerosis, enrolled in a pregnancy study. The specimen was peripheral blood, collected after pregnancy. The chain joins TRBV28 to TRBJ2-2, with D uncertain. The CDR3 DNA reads TGTGCCAGCGAGTCTTACCCTTCAAACACCGGGGAGCTGTTTTTT. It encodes CASESYPSNTGELFF.